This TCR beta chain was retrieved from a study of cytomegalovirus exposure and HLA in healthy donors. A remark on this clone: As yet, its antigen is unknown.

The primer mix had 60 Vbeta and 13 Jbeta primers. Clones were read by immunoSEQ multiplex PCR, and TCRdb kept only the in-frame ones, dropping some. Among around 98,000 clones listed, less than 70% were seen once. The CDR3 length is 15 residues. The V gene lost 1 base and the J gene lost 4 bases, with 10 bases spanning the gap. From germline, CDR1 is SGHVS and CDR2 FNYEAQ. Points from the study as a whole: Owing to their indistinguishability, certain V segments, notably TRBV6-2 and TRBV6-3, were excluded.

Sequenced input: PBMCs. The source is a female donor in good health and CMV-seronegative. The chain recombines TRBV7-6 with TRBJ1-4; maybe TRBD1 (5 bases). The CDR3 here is CASSLETAFNEKLFF. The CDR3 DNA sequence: TGTGCCAGCAGCTTAGAGACAGCCTTTAATGAAAAACTGTTTTTT.